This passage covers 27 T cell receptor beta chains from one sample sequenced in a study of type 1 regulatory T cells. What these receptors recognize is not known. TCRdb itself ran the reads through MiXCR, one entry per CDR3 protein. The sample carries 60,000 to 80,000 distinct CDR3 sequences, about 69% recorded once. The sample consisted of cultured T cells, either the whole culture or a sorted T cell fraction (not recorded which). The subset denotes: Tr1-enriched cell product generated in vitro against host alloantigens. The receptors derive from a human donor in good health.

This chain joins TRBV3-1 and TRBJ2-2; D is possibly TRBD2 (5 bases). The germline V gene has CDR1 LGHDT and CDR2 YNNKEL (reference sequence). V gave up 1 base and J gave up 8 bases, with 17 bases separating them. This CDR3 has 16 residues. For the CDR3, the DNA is TGTGCCAGCAGCCAAGGCAGGAGCCTAGCTTCAGGGGAGCTGTTTTTT. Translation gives CASSQGRSLASGELFF. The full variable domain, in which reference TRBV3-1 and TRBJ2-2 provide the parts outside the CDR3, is DTAVSQTPKYLVTQMGNDKSIKCEQNLGHDTMYWYKQDSKKFLKIMFSYNNKELIINETVPNRFSPKSPDKAHLNLHINSLELGDSAVYFCASSQGRSLASGELFFGEGSRLTVL.

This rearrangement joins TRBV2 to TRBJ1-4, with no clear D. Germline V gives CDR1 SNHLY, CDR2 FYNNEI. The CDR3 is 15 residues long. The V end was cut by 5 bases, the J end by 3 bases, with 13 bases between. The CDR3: CASSLYTGSNEKLFF. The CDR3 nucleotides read TGTGCCAGCAGTTTGTACACCGGGTCTAATGAAAAACTGTTTTTT.

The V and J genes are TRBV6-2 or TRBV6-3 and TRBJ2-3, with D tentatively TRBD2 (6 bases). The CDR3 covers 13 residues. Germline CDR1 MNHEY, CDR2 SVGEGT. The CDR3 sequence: CGSQAGITDTQYF. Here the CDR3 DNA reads TGTGGATCCCAAGCGGGTATTACAGATACGCAGTATTTT.

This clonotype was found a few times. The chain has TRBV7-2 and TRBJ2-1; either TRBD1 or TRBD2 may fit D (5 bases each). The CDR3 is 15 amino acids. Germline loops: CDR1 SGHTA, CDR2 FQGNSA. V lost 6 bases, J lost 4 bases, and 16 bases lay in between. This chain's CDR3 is CASRMDRGGYNEQFF. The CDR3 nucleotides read TGTGCCAGCAGAATGGACCGTGGGGGATACAATGAGCAGTTCTTC.

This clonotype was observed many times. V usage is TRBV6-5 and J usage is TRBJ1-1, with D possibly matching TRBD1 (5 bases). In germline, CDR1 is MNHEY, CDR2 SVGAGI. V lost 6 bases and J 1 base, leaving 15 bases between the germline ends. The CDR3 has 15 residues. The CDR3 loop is CASRKVPGGNTEAFF. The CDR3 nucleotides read TGTGCCAGCAGAAAAGTGCCTGGGGGGAACACTGAAGCTTTCTTT.

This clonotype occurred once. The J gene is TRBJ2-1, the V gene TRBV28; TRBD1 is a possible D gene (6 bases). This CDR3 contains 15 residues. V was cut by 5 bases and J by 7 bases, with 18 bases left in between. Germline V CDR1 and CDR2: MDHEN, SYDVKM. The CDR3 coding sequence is TGTGCCAGCAGTCCAGGGGCCTTGCTCTTTAATGAGCAGTTCTTC. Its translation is CASSPGALLFNEQFF. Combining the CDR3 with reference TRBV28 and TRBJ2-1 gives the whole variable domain DVKVTQSSRYLVKRTGEKVFLECVQDMDHENMFWYRQDPGLGLRLIYFSYDVKMKEKGDIPEGYSVSREKKERFSLILESASTNQTSMYLCASSPGALLFNEQFFGPGTRLTVL.

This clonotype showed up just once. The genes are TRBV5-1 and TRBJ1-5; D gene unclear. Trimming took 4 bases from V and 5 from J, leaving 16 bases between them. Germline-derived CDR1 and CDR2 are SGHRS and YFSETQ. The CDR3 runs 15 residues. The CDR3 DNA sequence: TGCGCCAGCAGCCCGTCGGGGAATCCTGATCAGCCCCAGCATTTT. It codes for CASSPSGNPDQPQHF. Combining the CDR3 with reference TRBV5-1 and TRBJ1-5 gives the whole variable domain KAGVTQTPRYLIKTRGQQVTLSCSPISGHRSVSWYQQTPGQGLQFLFEYFSETQRNKGNFPGRFSGRQFSNSRSEMNVSTLELGDSALYLCASSPSGNPDQPQHFGDGTRLSIL.

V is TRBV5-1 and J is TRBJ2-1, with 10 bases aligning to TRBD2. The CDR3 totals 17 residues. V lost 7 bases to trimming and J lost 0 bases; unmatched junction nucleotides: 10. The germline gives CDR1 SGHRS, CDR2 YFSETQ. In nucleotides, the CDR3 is TGCGCCAGCCGCCGGGGGACTAGCGAGAGCTCCTACAATGAGCAGTTCTTC. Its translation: CASRRGTSESSYNEQFF.

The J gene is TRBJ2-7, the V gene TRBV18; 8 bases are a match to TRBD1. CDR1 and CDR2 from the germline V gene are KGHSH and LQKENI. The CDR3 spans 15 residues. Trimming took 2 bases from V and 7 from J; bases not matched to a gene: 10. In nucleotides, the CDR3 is TGTGCCAGCTCACCAATCCCGCAGGGGGCACGGGAGCAGTACTTC. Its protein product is CASSPIPQGAREQYF.

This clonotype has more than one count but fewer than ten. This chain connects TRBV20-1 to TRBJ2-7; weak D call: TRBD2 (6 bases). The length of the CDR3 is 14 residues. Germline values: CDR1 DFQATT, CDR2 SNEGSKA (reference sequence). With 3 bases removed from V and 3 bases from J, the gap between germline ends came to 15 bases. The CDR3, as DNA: TGCAGTGCTAGTTTAGGCGGGGATCTCTACGAGCAGTACTTC. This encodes CSASLGGDLYEQYF.

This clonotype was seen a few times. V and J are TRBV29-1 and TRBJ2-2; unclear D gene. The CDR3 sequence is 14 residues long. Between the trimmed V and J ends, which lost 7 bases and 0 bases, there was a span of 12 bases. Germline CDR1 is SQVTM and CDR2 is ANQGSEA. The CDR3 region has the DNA TGCAGCGGTAAAATAGGAGCGAACACCGGGGAGCTGTTTTTT. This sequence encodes CSGKIGANTGELFF.

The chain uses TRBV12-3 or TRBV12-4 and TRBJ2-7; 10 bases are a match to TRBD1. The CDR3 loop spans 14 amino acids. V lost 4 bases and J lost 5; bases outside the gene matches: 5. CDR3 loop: CASSSRDRGHEQYF. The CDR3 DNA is TGTGCCAGCAGTTCCCGGGACAGGGGCCACGAGCAGTACTTC.

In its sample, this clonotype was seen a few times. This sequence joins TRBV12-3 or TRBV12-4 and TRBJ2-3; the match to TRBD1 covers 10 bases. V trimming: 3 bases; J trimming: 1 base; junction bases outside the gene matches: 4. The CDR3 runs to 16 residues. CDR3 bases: TGTGCCAGCAGTTTCCTGACAGGGGGCGGCACAGATACGCAGTATTTT. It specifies CASSFLTGGGTDTQYF.

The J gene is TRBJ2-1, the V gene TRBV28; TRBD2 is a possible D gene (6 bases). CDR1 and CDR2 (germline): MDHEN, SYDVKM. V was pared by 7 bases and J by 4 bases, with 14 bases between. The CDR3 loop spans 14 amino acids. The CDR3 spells CASITAGVYNEQFF. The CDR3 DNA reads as TGTGCCAGCATCACAGCGGGTGTATACAATGAGCAGTTCTTC.

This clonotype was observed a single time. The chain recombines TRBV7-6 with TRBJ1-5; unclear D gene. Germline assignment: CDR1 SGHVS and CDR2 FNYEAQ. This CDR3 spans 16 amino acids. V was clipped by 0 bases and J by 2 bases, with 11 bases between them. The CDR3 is CASSLAAGRGNQPQHF. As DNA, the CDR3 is TGTGCCAGCAGCTTAGCCGCGGGGAGGGGCAATCAGCCCCAGCATTTT.

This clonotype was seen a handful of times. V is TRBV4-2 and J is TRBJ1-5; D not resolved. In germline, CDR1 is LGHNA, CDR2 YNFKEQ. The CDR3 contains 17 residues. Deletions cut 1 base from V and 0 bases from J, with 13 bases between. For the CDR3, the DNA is TGTGCCAGCAGCCAAGGTGTACAAGTCTATAGCAATCAGCCCCAGCATTTT. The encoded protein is CASSQGVQVYSNQPQHF.

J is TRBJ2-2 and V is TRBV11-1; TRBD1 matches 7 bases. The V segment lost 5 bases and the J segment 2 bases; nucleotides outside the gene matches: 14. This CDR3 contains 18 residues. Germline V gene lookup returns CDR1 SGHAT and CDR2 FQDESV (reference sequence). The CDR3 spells CASSRYMQGDLNTGELFF. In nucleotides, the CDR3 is TGTGCCAGCAGCCGATACATGCAGGGGGACCTCAACACCGGGGAGCTGTTTTTT.

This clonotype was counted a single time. The CDR3 loop reads CASSAVPGVNSPLHF. The CDR3, as DNA: TGTGCCAGCAGCGCTGTACCAGGGGTTAATTCACCCCTCCACTTT. The chain combines TRBV9 with TRBJ1-6, with D possibly being TRBD1 (6 bases). CDR1 and CDR2 (germline): SGDLS, YYNGEE. The V and J ends lost 3 bases and 6 bases respectively, with 13 bases between them. The CDR3 runs 15 residues.

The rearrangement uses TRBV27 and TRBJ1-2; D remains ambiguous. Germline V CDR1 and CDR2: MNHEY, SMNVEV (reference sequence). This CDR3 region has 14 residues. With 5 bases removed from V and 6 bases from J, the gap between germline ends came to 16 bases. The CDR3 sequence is CASSPREEAHGYTF. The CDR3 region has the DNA TGTGCCAGCAGTCCCCGAGAGGAGGCCCATGGCTACACCTTC.

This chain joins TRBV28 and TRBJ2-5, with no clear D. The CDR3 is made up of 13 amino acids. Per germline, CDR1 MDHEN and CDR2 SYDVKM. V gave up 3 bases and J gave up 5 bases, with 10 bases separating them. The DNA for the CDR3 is TGTGCCAGCAGTTTGAAGAGTCCGGAGACCCAGTACTTC. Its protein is CASSLKSPETQYF.

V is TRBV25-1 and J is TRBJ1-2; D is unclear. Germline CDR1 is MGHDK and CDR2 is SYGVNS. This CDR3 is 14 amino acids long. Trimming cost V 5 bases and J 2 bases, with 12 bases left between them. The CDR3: CASSPGWSNYGYTF. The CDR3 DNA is TGTGCCAGCAGTCCGGGTTGGAGCAACTATGGCTACACCTTC.

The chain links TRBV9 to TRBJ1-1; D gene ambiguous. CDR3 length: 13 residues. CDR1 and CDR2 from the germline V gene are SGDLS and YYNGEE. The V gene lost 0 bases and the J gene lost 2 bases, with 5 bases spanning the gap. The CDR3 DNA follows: TGTGCCAGCAGCGTAGGCCGAAACACTGAAGCTTTCTTT. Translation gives CASSVGRNTEAFF.

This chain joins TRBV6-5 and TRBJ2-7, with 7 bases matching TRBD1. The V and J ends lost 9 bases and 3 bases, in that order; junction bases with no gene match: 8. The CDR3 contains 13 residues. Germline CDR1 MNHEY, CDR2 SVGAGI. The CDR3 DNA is TGTGCCAGTAGTCAGAGACAGGGCTACGAGCAGTACTTC. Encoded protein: CASSQRQGYEQYF.

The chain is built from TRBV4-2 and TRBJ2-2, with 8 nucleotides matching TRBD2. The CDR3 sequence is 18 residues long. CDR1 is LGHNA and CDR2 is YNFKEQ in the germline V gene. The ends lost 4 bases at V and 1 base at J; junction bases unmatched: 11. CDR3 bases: TGTGCCAGCAGCCTCTTCGAGGTTAGCGGGATGAACACCGGGGAGCTGTTTTTT. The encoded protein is CASSLFEVSGMNTGELFF.

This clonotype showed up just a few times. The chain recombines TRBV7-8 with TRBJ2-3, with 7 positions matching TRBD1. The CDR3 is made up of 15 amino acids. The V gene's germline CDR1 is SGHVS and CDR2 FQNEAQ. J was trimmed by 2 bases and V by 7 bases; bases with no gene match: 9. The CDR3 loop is CASTTGTAYTDTQYF. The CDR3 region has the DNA TGTGCCAGCACTACCGGGACAGCCTACACAGATACGCAGTATTTT.

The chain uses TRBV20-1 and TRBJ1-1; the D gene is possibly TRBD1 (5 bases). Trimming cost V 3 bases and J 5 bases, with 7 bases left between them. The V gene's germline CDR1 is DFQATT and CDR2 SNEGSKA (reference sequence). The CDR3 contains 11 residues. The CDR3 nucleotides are TGCAGTGCTAGCAGGGAAACTGAAGCTTTCTTT. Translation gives CSASRETEAFF.

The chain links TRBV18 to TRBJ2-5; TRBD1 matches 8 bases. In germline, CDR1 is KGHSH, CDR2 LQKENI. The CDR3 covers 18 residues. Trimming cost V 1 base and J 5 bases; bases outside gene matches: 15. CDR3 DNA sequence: TGTGCCAGCTCACCACTGGGGAGAGTGACAGGGGCCATGGAGACCCAGTACTTC. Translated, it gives CASSPLGRVTGAMETQYF.